Listed below are T cell receptor beta chains from one sample, sequenced in a study of blood T cell repertoires in COVID-19. Method: immunoSEQ multiplex PCR; TCRdb's copy keeps in-frame clones and lacks some. The table lists some 400,000 clones, around 87% of them singletons. The sequenced material came from peripheral blood. These receptors were obtained from a woman aged 25 to 39 with COVID-19, enrolled during active disease. CDR3s include the opening cysteine and the closing phenylalanine or tryptophan. Each record gives: clone size, D gene, J gene, V gene, CDR3 protein, CDR3 DNA. A D gene is named only where the DNA matches it firmly. The size entry is marked missing in some rows and otherwise reads once, few, many or a size class.

size: .; D: .; J: TRBJ2-2; V: TRBV7-8; CDR3: CASSATETGGELFF; DNA: TGTGCCAGCAGCGCTACTGAGACGGGCGGGGAGCTGTTTTTT
size: .; D: TRBD2; J: TRBJ2-3; V: TRBV6-5; CDR3: CASSSGLAGGTDTQYF; DNA: TGTGCCAGCAGTTCCGGACTAGCGGGAGGAACTGATACGCAGTATTTT
size: .; D: .; J: TRBJ2-1; V: TRBV11-2; CDR3: CASSFYPAGSYNEQFF; DNA: TGTGCCAGCAGCTTTTATCCCGCGGGTTCCTACAATGAGCAGTTCTTC
size: few; D: TRBD2; J: TRBJ2-2; V: TRBV6-1; CDR3: CASSDPSGQFAGELFF; DNA: TGTGCCAGCAGTGATCCTAGCGGTCAATTCGCCGGGGAGCTGTTTTTT
size: .; D: TRBD2; J: TRBJ2-1; V: TRBV5-1; CDR3: CASSLGLAYNEQFF; DNA: TGCGCCAGCAGCCTGGGACTAGCCTACAATGAGCAGTTCTTC
size: few; D: .; J: TRBJ1-5; V: TRBV28; CDR3: CASSLLDRNQPQHF; DNA: TGTGCCAGCAGTTTACTGGACAGAAATCAGCCCCAGCATTTT
size: .; D: TRBD2; J: TRBJ2-3; V: TRBV7-8; CDR3: CASSSELARTDTQYF; DNA: TGTGCCAGCAGCTCGGAACTAGCGCGCACAGATACGCAGTATTTT
size: .; D: .; J: TRBJ2-5; V: TRBV6-5; CDR3: CASSPPGQETQYF; DNA: TGTGCCAGCAGTCCTCCGGGACAAGAGACCCAGTACTTC
size: .; D: .; J: TRBJ2-7; V: TRBV5-6; CDR3: CASSSLGQREQYF; DNA: TGTGCCAGCAGCTCCCTCGGCCAGCGCGAGCAGTACTTC
size: .; D: TRBD1; J: TRBJ1-6; V: TRBV18; CDR3: CASSDDRGSNSPLHF; DNA: TGTGCCAGCTCGGACGACAGGGGGTCTAATTCACCCCTCCACTTT
size: .; D: TRBD1; J: TRBJ1-4; V: TRBV29-1; CDR3: CSVKETGKEKLFF; DNA: TGCAGCGTTAAGGAGACAGGGAAGGAAAAACTGTTTTTT
size: .; D: .; J: TRBJ2-3; V: TRBV28; CDR3: CAMRDGSSDTQYF; DNA: TGTGCCATGCGCGACGGGAGTTCAGATACGCAGTATTTT
size: once; D: TRBD1; J: TRBJ2-1; V: TRBV29-1; CDR3: CSVSGGAYNEQFF; DNA: TGCAGCGTTTCAGGGGGCGCCTACAATGAGCAGTTCTTC
size: .; D: TRBD2; J: TRBJ2-3; V: TRBV6-4; CDR3: CASSEPTSGGTSTDTQYF; DNA: TGTGCCAGCAGTGAGCCGACTAGCGGGGGAACTAGCACAGATACGCAGTATTTT
size: .; D: .; J: TRBJ1-4; V: TRBV7-9; CDR3: CASSSRTRSTNEKLFF; DNA: TGTGCCAGCAGCTCTAGGACAAGGTCAACTAATGAAAAACTGTTTTTT
size: .; D: .; J: TRBJ2-1; V: TRBV28; CDR3: CASSLMPGSWNEQFF; DNA: TGTGCCAGCAGTTTAATGCCCGGGAGTTGGAATGAGCAGTTCTTC
size: .; D: .; J: TRBJ1-5; V: TRBV19; CDR3: CASSIKDTNQPQHF; DNA: TGTGCCAGTAGTATAAAGGACACCAATCAGCCCCAGCATTTT
size: .; D: .; J: TRBJ1-4; V: TRBV30; CDR3: CAWRGGAATNEKLFF; DNA: TGTGCCTGGAGGGGGGGGGCGGCAACTAATGAAAAACTGTTTTTT
size: .; D: TRBD2; J: TRBJ2-1; V: TRBV5-4; CDR3: CASASGRVDNEQFF; DNA: TGTGCCAGCGCTAGCGGGAGGGTCGACAATGAGCAGTTCTTC
size: .; D: TRBD1; J: TRBJ1-5; V: TRBV6-2/TRBV6-3; CDR3: CASSFLQGSNQPQHF; DNA: TGTGCCAGCAGTTTTCTACAGGGGAGCAATCAGCCCCAGCATTTT
size: .; D: .; J: TRBJ2-5; V: TRBV11-3; CDR3: CASSLTETTPFRETQYF; DNA: TGTGCCAGCAGCTTAACCGAGACTACCCCATTTCGGGAGACCCAGTACTTC
size: .; D: TRBD2; J: TRBJ2-3; V: TRBV5-4; CDR3: CASSLEIAGGTDTQYF; DNA: TGTGCCAGCAGCTTGGAAATCGCGGGAGGCACAGATACGCAGTATTTT
size: .; D: TRBD2; J: TRBJ2-3; V: TRBV5-1; CDR3: CASSFSPGLALDTQYF; DNA: TGCGCCAGCAGCTTCTCCCCGGGACTAGCGCTAGATACGCAGTATTTT
size: .; D: .; J: TRBJ2-7; V: TRBV7-9; CDR3: CASSLSGLEQYF; DNA: TGTGCCAGCAGCTTATCGGGTCTCGAGCAGTACTTC
size: .; D: .; J: TRBJ2-3; V: TRBV7-2; CDR3: CASSLEGEGYDTQYF; DNA: TGTGCCAGCAGCTTAGAGGGGGAGGGATACGATACGCAGTATTTT
size: .; D: .; J: TRBJ2-2; V: TRBV30; CDR3: CAYQGSYTGELFF; DNA: TGTGCCTACCAGGGTTCGTACACCGGGGAGCTGTTTTTT
size: .; D: .; J: TRBJ2-7; V: TRBV30; CDR3: CAWSVEYEQYF; DNA: TGTGCCTGGAGTGTAGAGTACGAGCAGTACTTC
size: .; D: .; J: TRBJ2-7; V: TRBV15; CDR3: CATSRDRWETYEQYF; DNA: TGTGCCACCAGCAGAGATCGGTGGGAGACCTACGAGCAGTACTTC
size: once; D: .; J: TRBJ1-1; V: TRBV6-5; CDR3: CASRVGPNTEAFF; DNA: TGTGCCAGCAGAGTTGGGCCGAACACTGAAGCTTTCTTT
size: .; D: TRBD2; J: TRBJ2-7; V: TRBV6-5; CDR3: CASTGLAGGEQYF; DNA: TGTGCCAGCACCGGACTAGCGGGAGGCGAGCAGTACTTC